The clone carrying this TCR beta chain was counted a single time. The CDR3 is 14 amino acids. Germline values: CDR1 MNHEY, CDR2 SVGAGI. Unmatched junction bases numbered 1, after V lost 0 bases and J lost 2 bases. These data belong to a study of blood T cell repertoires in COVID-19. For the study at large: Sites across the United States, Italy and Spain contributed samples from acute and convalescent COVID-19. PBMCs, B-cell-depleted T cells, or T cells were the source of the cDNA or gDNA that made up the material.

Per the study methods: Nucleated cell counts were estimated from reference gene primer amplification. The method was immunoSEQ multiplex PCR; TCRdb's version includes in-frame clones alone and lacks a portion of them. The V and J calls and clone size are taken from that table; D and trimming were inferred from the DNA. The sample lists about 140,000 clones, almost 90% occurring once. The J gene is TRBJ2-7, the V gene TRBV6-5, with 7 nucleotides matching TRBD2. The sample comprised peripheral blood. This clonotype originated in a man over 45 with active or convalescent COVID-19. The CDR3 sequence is CASSYSLAAYEQYF. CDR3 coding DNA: TGTGCCAGCAGTTACTCTCTAGCGGCCTACGAGCAGTACTTC.